This TCR beta chain was retrieved from a study of shared clonotypes between healthy human individuals. Study-level information: There were three CD4 naive, three CD4 memory, two CD8 naive and one CD8 memory plates per donor.

Every immunoSEQ plate was one replicate of a subset's evenly spread DNA. Only in-frame clones appear in the TCRdb table, and some are missing; sequencing was by immunoSEQ multiplex PCR. Of approximately 120,000 clones listed, roughly two thirds are singletons. The receptor was derived from a young woman in good health. The specimen was memory CD8+ T cells sorted from blood. Subset given: CD45RO+ cells pooled with CCR7-negative TemRA cells.

In nucleotides, the CDR3 is TGTGCCACCAGCAGAGGGGCGGGAGTGGAATCTGAGCAGTTCTTC. Amino acid sequence: CATSRGAGVESEQFF. The chain carries TRBV15 and TRBJ2-1, with 7 nucleotides matching TRBD2. CDR3 length: 15 residues. Trimming cost V 1 base and J 9 bases; bases outside gene matches: 9. Germline loops: CDR1 LNHNV, CDR2 YYDKDF (reference sequence).